A single sample gave rise to the 5 T cell receptor beta chains below, sequenced in a study of CD8 T cell repertoires and HIV-1 epitope variants. Their target antigens are unknown. Sequencing was performed with immunoSEQ multiplex PCR; in TCRdb, only in-frame clones are kept and a portion is missing. The top ten clones hold around 42% of a sample with several thousand clones, 66% of them seen once. Sequencing was carried out using cultured CD8+ T cells derived from PBMCs. These receptors were taken from a male donor with HIV.

The genes are TRBV7-8 and TRBJ2-4, with D perhaps TRBD2 (7 bases). CDR1 and CDR2 from the germline V gene are SGHVS and FQNEAQ. CDR3 size: 16 residues. The V and J ends lost 2 bases and 2 bases respectively, with 13 bases between them. CDR3: CASSLRGGSTKNIQYF. The CDR3 DNA reads TGTGCCAGCAGCTTAAGGGGGGGATCGACCAAAAACATTCAGTACTTC.

The V gene is TRBV6-5, the J gene TRBJ2-4, with 7 nucleotides matching TRBD1. With V trimmed by 6 bases and J by 8 bases, 7 bases remained unmatched. Germline V CDR1 and CDR2: MNHEY, SVGAGI. The CDR3 is 13 residues long. The CDR3 DNA sequence: TGTGCCAGCAGCGACAGGGACGGGTACATTCAGTACTTC. Amino acids: CASSDRDGYIQYF.

The genes are TRBV21-1 and TRBJ2-1; the D call TRBD2 from the table was never checked on the DNA. TRBV21-1 counts as a pseudogene. The CDR3 length is 22 residues. In DNA form, the CDR3 reads TGTGCCAGCAGCAGGACGGGTAAACCGGGACTAGCTCTTTATAACTCCTACAATGAGCAGTTCTTC. Its protein is CASSRTGKPGLALYNSYNEQFF.

In this sample, this clone turned up once. V usage is TRBV23-1 and J usage is TRBJ2-1, with 9 positions matching TRBD2. TRBV23-1 falls under the ORF class, with uncertain function. Unmatched junction bases numbered 16, after V lost 0 bases and J lost 4 bases. The CDR3 has 20 residues. The CDR3 loop is CASSQSALAGARKGYNEQFF. The CDR3, as DNA: TGCGCCAGCAGTCAATCGGCATTAGCGGGAGCCCGGAAGGGGTACAATGAGCAGTTCTTC.

There are a few counts of this clone. The genes are TRBV4-1 and TRBJ1-1; the D is unclear. Germline CDR1 reads MGHRA; CDR2 reads YSYEKL. V lost 3 bases and J 2 bases, leaving 4 bases between the germline ends. The CDR3 runs 12 residues. CDR3 loop: CASSQDNTEAFF. The CDR3 nucleotides read TGCGCCAGCAGCCAGGATAACACTGAAGCTTTCTTT.